A selection of T cell receptor beta chains follows, all from one sample in a study of T cells in Graves' hyperthyroidism and ophthalmopathy. TCRdb ran MiXCR on the multiplex PCR reads and lists one entry per CDR3 protein. Among a few hundred thousand distinct CDR3 sequences listed, approximately 15% were seen once. Sequenced material: blood. The receptors were gathered from a woman in her thirties with Graves' hyperthyroidism. Each CDR3 is given with its conserved first and last residue. A D gene is named only where the DNA matches it firmly. Size tells how often a clone was seen (once, few, many) or the class of an expanded clone, and some rows leave it out.

>.|.|TRBV9|TRBJ2-3
TGTGCCAGCAGCGGGAGCGGGCCAGATACGCAGTATTTT
CASSGSGPDTQYF
>.|.|TRBV14|TRBJ2-1
TGTGCCAGCAGCCCACTTCTCTTCGGGGAGCAGTTCTTC
CASSPLLFGEQFF
>.|TRBD2|TRBV4-1|TRBJ2-1
TGCGCCAGCAGCCCATGGGCTAGCGGGGTAAATGAGCAGTTCTTC
CASSPWASGVNEQFF
>many|TRBD2|TRBV5-1|TRBJ2-7
TGCGCCAGCAGCCAAACAGCGGGAGGTGTCCACGAGCAGTACTTC
CASSQTAGGVHEQYF
>.|.|TRBV5-6|TRBJ1-1
TGTGCCAGCAGCCCGACCTCCGGGGGCATGAACACTGAAGCTTTCTTT
CASSPTSGGMNTEAFF
>.|TRBD1|TRBV7-9|TRBJ2-1
TGTGCCAGCAGCCGGGGCCCGGGACAGCAGTTCAATGAGCAGTTCTTC
CASSRGPGQQFNEQFF
>few|TRBD1|TRBV4-3|TRBJ2-1
TGCGCCAGCAGCCCGATTGGACAGGGGAGGTACAATGAGCAGTTCTTC
CASSPIGQGRYNEQFF
>many|TRBD1|TRBV20-1|TRBJ1-4
TGCAGTGCTAGAGCGGGGACAGGGCGCCTTGAAAAACTGTTTTTT
CSARAGTGRLEKLFF
>few|TRBD1|TRBV29-1|TRBJ1-1
TGCAGCGGGGAGGACAGGGGGCGCGAGTTCTCCGCTTTCTTT
CSGEDRGREFSAFF
>few|.|TRBV6-1|TRBJ2-2
TGTGCCAGCACCCCGGCAGGGACGAACACCGGGGAGCTGTTTTTT
CASTPAGTNTGELFF
>few|.|TRBV6-1|TRBJ1-2
TGTGCCAGCAGCCCAGGAGGATACTATGGCTACACCTTC
CASSPGGYYGYTF
>few|.|TRBV6-4|TRBJ2-1
TGTGCCAGCAGTGACCGCTTAGCGCGAATTTACAATGAGCAGTTCTTC
CASSDRLARIYNEQFF
>many|.|TRBV27|TRBJ2-7
TGTGCCAGCAGTTTAAGTCTCCGTCCGGGGGCTTCCTACGAGCAGTACTTC
CASSLSLRPGASYEQYF
>many|.|TRBV6-1|TRBJ1-2
TGTGCCAGCAGTGTCGCCCCAGACAGTTTCTATGGCTACACCTTC
CASSVAPDSFYGYTF
>many|.|TRBV12-3/TRBV12-4|TRBJ1-3
TGTGCCAGCAGCCCCCGGGGTTACTCTGGAAACACCATATATTTT
CASSPRGYSGNTIYF
>.|.|TRBV3-1|TRBJ1-1
TGTGCCGGCAGCCAAGGCAGGGGTGAAGCTTTCTTT
CAGSQGRGEAFF
>many|.|TRBV30|TRBJ2-1
TGTGCCTGGGCAGTCGACCATTCCTACAATGAGCAGTTCTTC
CAWAVDHSYNEQFF
>.|.|TRBV7-2|TRBJ2-5
TGTGCCAGCAGCTTAGGATTGGTTTTACGGGGGCCGAGGGAGACCCAGTACTTC
CASSLGLVLRGPRETQYF
>many|.|TRBV30|TRBJ1-4
TGTGCCTGGTGTCAGGGGAACGGTGAAAAACTGTTTTTT
CAWCQGNGEKLFF
>many|.|TRBV9|TRBJ1-1
TGTGCCAGCAGCGCATCCACAGGTATCTACACTGAAGCTTTCTTT
CASSASTGIYTEAFF
>many|.|TRBV11-3|TRBJ2-5
TGTGCCAGCAGCGCCGGGACAGCGGGAGAGGAGACCCAGTACTTC
CASSAGTAGEETQYF
>.|.|TRBV19|TRBJ2-5
TGTGCCAGTAGTATTACGAGGAGGGCGGGAGAGACCCAGTACTTC
CASSITRRAGETQYF
>few|TRBD2|TRBV6-1|TRBJ2-3
TGTGCCAGCCAGCAGCCACTAGCGGATACGCAGTATTTT
CASQQPLADTQYF
>.|.|TRBV7-9|TRBJ1-1
TGTGCCAGCAGCTCGGAAGCGAACACTGAAGCTTTCTTT
CASSSEANTEAFF
>.|.|TRBV7-9|TRBJ1-1
TGTGCCAGCACCCAGATGAACACTGAAGCTTTCTTT
CASTQMNTEAFF
>few|.|TRBV4-1|TRBJ2-7
TGCGCCAGCAGCCAAGAGGGAGACAACCACTACGAGCAGTACTTC
CASSQEGDNHYEQYF
>few|TRBD1|TRBV19|TRBJ1-2
TGTGCCAGTACCGACAGGGAAAACTATGGCTACACCTTC
CASTDRENYGYTF
>.|.|TRBV20-1|TRBJ1-2
TGCAGTGCCAGCCGGGGCTCCCGCACATATGGCTACACCTTC
CSASRGSRTYGYTF
>few|.|TRBV6-4|TRBJ2-5
TGTGCCAGCAGTGATGGGTCGCAGGGCCACCGGGAGACCCAGTACTTC
CASSDGSQGHRETQYF
>few|.|TRBV27|TRBJ1-5
TGTGCCAGCAGTCTCAGGGCCCCCAATCAGCCCCAGCATTTT
CASSLRAPNQPQHF
>few|TRBD1|TRBV11-2|TRBJ1-1
TGTGCCAGCAGCCTCAGGGGGGGACAGTTGAACACTGAAGCTTTCTTT
CASSLRGGQLNTEAFF
>many|.|TRBV28|TRBJ1-2
TGTGCCAGCAGTTCGAAGAACTATGGCTACACCTTC
CASSSKNYGYTF
>many|.|TRBV7-2|TRBJ2-3
TGTGCCAGCAGCCCCCGCGGAGATACGCAGTATTTT
CASSPRGDTQYF